Reported below is one T cell receptor (beta chain). V lost 2 bases and J lost 3; bases outside the gene matches: 9. Germline-derived CDR1 and CDR2 are SGHVS and FQNEAQ. The CDR3 spans 16 residues. This sample is drawn from a study of blood T cell repertoires in COVID-19. At the level of the study: Some COVID-19 samples were acute and others convalescent; all came from the United States, Italy and Spain. T cells, B-cell-depleted T cells, or PBMCs provided the cDNA or gDNA that served as material.

In the original analysis: It was from reference gene primer amplification that nucleated cell counts were estimated. The method was immunoSEQ multiplex PCR; TCRdb's version includes in-frame clones alone and lacks a portion of them. V and J calls and clone size follow that table, whereas D and trimming were derived from the DNA. The table records about 200,000 clones, around 84% of them present only once. The sample taken for sequencing was peripheral blood. The clonotype originates from a human donor in a cohort sampled during active COVID-19. The genes are TRBV7-8 and TRBJ2-7; 8 bases are a match to TRBD1. CDR3 residues: CASSLTTGQAYYEQYF. CDR3 nucleotides: TGTGCCAGCAGCTTAACAACGGGACAGGCCTACTACGAGCAGTACTTC.